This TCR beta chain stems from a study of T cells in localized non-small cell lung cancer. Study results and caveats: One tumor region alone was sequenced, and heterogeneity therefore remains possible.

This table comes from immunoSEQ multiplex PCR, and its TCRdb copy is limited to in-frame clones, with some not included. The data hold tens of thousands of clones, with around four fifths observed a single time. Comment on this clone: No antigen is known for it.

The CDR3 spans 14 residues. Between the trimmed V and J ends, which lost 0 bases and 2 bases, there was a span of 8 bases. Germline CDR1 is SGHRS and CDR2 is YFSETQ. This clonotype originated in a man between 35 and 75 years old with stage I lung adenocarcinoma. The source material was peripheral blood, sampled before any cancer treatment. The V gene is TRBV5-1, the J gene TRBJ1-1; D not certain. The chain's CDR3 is CASSLDRGNTEAFF. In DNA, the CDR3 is TGCGCCAGCAGCTTGGACCGGGGAAACACTGAAGCTTTCTTT.